The rows below give T cell receptor beta chains drawn from one sample of a study of T cell repertoires in cytomegalovirus infection. TCRdb recomputed calls from the reads with MiXCR, one row per CDR3 protein. Of 400,000 or so distinct CDR3 sequences listed, roughly a third are singletons. Sequencing was carried out using PBMCs. Receptors were obtained from a human donor in good health (CMV status not recorded). Some clones in this sample may be carry-over from other donors' samples. CDR3s include the opening cysteine and the closing phenylalanine or tryptophan. D genes are given only for firm matches. Expanded clones are given a class, and other clones once, few, many or no size at all.

D: NA
size: few
V: TRBV14
J: TRBJ1-2
DNA: TGTGCCAGCAGCCAAGATCCCAGGGGTCGCTATGGCTACACCTTC
CDR3: CASSQDPRGRYGYTF

D: NA
size: few
V: TRBV6-5
J: TRBJ1-1
DNA: TGTGCCAGCAGTTACTCTGGGGGGCGGGACACTGAAGCTTTCTTT
CDR3: CASSYSGGRDTEAFF

D: NA
size: many
V: TRBV12-3/TRBV12-4
J: TRBJ2-3
DNA: TGTGCCAGCTTTATGGCAGGGGCGATGGGCACAGATACGCAGTATTTT
CDR3: CASFMAGAMGTDTQYF

D: TRBD2
size: many
V: TRBV7-2
J: TRBJ2-1
DNA: TGTGCCAGCAGCTTAAACGGGGGGTCCTACAATGAGCAGTTCTTC
CDR3: CASSLNGGSYNEQFF

D: NA
size: NA
V: TRBV11-2
J: TRBJ2-3
DNA: TGTGCCAGCAGCCCAGCCGGACAGACTAGCACAGATACGCAGTATTTT
CDR3: CASSPAGQTSTDTQYF

D: NA
size: NA
V: TRBV28
J: TRBJ1-5
DNA: TGTGCCAGCAGCCCAGGAACAGGGATGGGCAATCAGCCCCAGCATTTT
CDR3: CASSPGTGMGNQPQHF

D: NA
size: NA
V: TRBV5-5
J: TRBJ2-1
DNA: TGTGCCAGCAGCTGGGGTCACCCACCATCCTACAATGAGCAGTTCTTC
CDR3: CASSWGHPPSYNEQFF

D: NA
size: many
V: TRBV12-3/TRBV12-4
J: TRBJ1-5
DNA: TGTGCCAGCAGACCTGGACAGTACAATCAGCCCCAGCATTTT
CDR3: CASRPGQYNQPQHF

D: NA
size: NA
V: TRBV7-6
J: TRBJ2-1
DNA: TGTGCCAGCAGCCCACAACGGCCCTCCTACAATGAGCAGTTCTTC
CDR3: CASSPQRPSYNEQFF

D: TRBD1
size: NA
V: TRBV7-6
J: TRBJ2-1
DNA: TGTGCCAGGAGCTTAGGACAGGGGTCCGAATTATTGGATGAGCAGTTCTTC
CDR3: CARSLGQGSELLDEQFF

D: TRBD2
size: few
V: TRBV6-6
J: TRBJ2-1
DNA: TGTGCCAGCAGTTACGGGCTAGCGGTGCATGAGCAGTTCTTC
CDR3: CASSYGLAVHEQFF

D: TRBD2
size: NA
V: TRBV18
J: TRBJ2-5
DNA: TGTGCCAGCTCACCAGTTTCGAGCGGGGGGGTCCAAGAGACCCAGTACTTC
CDR3: CASSPVSSGGVQETQYF

D: NA
size: NA
V: TRBV12-3/TRBV12-4
J: TRBJ2-7
DNA: TGTGCCAGCAGCCCCGATAAGTGGCGGGACTCCTACGAGCAGGACTTC
CDR3: CASSPDKWRDSYEQDF

D: NA
size: NA
V: TRBV7-4
J: TRBJ2-5
DNA: TGTGCCAGCAGACCCACCCCCGGCGGAGAGACCCAGTACTTC
CDR3: CASRPTPGGETQYF

D: NA
size: few
V: TRBV19
J: TRBJ2-1
DNA: TGTGCCAGTAGTATTCGGGGGTGGGAATCCCCTAACAATGAGCAGTTCTTC
CDR3: CASSIRGWESPNNEQFF

D: TRBD1
size: NA
V: TRBV4-1
J: TRBJ1-1
DNA: TGCGCCAGCAGCCGCACAGGGGGGACGGTAGCTTTCTTT
CDR3: CASSRTGGTVAFF

D: NA
size: NA
V: TRBV6-2/TRBV6-3
J: TRBJ2-2
DNA: TGTGCCAGCAGTTATTATCTCGGGGAGCTGTTTTTT
CDR3: CASSYYLGELFF

D: NA
size: many
V: TRBV12-3/TRBV12-4
J: TRBJ1-5
DNA: TGTGCCAGCAGCTTGGGGCAGGGCGGTCAGCCCCAGCATTTT
CDR3: CASSLGQGGQPQHF